Given below is one T cell receptor beta chain in context. Antigen unknown. This sample was included in a study of shared clonotypes between healthy human individuals. General observations from the study: Sequencing depth was expected to affect clonotype sharing among donors.

The authors distributed each subset's genomic DNA evenly over several immunoSEQ plates. Here immunoSEQ multiplex PCR was the method, and the copy in TCRdb shows in-frame clones only, minus some. Of millions of clones detected, over 85% appear once; the ten largest clones hold 0.1% to 0.15%. V dropped 6 bases and J dropped 6; count of bases not matched to a gene: 6. The CDR3 covers 15 residues. CDR1 and CDR2 from the germline V gene are MNHNS and SASEGT. The chain links TRBV6-1 to TRBJ1-6; 9 bases map to TRBD1. Source material: naive CD4+ T cells sorted from blood. As for subset: CD45RA+ positively selected. This TCR was sampled from a young man in good health. The CDR3 coding sequence is TGTGCCAGCAGGAACACAGGGGGCTCTAATTCACCCCTCCACTTT. As protein: CASRNTGGSNSPLHF.